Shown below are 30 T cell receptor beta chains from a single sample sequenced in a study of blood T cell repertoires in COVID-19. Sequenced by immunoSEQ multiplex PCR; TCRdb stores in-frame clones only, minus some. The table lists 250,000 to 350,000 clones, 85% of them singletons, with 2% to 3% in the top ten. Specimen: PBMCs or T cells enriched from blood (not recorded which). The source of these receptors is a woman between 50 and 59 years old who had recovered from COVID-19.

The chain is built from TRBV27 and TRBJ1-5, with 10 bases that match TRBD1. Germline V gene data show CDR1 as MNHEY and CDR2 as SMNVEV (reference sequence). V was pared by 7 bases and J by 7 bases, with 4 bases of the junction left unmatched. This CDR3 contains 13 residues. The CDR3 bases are TGTGCCAGCAAGCCGACAGGGGGCCAGCCCCAGCATTTT. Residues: CASKPTGGQPQHF.

The CDR3 DNA reads as TGTGCCAGCAGTTTTAGCTCTAGCGGGGGGGGCACAGATACGCAGTATTTT. Its translation is CASSFSSSGGGTDTQYF. The V gene is TRBV28, the J gene TRBJ2-3; 12 nucleotides align to TRBD2. This CDR3 comprises 17 residues. Trimming removed 3 bases from V and 1 base from J; junction bases left unmatched: 5. Looked up from germline, CDR1 is MDHEN and CDR2 is SYDVKM.

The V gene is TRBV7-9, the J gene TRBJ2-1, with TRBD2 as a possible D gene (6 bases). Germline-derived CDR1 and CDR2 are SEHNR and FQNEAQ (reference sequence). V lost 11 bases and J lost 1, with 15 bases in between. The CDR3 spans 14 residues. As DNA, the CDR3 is TGTGCCCTCGTCGGGGGTCTTTCCTACAATGAGCAGTTCTTC. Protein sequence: CALVGGLSYNEQFF.

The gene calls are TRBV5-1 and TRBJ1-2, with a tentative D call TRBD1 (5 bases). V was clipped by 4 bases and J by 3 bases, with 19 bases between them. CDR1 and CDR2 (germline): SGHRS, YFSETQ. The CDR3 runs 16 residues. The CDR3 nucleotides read TGCGCCAGCAGCAAAAATCAGGGTAACACCCACTATGGCTACACCTTC. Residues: CASSKNQGNTHYGYTF.

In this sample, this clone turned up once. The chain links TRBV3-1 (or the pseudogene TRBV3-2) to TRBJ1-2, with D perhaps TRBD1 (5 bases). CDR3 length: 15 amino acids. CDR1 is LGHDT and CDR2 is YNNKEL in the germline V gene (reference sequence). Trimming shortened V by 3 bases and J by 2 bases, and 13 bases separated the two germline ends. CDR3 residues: CASSQGHGGNYGYTF. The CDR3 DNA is TGTGCCAGCAGCCAGGGTCACGGGGGAAACTATGGCTACACCTTC.

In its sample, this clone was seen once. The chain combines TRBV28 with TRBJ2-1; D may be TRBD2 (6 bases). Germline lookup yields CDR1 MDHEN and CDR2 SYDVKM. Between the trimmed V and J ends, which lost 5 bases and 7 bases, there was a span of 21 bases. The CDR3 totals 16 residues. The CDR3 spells CASSQAPGLARNEQFF. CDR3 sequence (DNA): TGTGCCAGCAGTCAGGCGCCGGGACTGGCGCGTAATGAGCAGTTCTTC.

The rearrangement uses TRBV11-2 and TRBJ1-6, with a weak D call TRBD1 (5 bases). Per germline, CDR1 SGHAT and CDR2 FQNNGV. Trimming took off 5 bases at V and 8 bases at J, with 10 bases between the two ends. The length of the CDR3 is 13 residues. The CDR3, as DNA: TGTGCCAGCAGCGGACCCAGGGATTCACCCCTCCACTTT. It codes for CASSGPRDSPLHF.

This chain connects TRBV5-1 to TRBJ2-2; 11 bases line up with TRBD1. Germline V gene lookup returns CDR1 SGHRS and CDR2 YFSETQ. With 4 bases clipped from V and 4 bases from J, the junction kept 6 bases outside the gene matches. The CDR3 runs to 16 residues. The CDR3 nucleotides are TGCGCCAGCAGCGTAGGACAGGGGGCGGGCACCGGGGAGCTGTTTTTT. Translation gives CASSVGQGAGTGELFF.

CDR3 coding DNA: TGTGCCAGCAGCTTGGAGACAGGAGCTAACTATGGCTACACCTTC. Amino acids: CASSLETGANYGYTF. The chain couples TRBV5-8 to TRBJ1-2, with a weak D call TRBD1 (6 bases). V gave up 0 bases and J gave up 0 bases, with 9 bases separating them. Germline CDR1 is SGHTS and CDR2 is YDEGEE. The CDR3 loop spans 15 amino acids.

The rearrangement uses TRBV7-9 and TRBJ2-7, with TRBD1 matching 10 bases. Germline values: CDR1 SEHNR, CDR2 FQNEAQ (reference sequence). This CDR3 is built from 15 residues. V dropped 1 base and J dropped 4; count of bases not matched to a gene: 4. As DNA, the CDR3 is TGTGCCAGCAGCTTAGGACAGGGGGCTCTATACGAGCAGTACTTC. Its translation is CASSLGQGALYEQYF.

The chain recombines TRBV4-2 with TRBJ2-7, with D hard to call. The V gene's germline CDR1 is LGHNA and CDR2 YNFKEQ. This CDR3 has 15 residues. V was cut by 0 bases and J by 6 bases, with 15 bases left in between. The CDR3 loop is CASSQEWLVRSEQYF. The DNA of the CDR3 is TGTGCCAGCAGCCAAGAGTGGCTAGTTAGATCCGAGCAGTACTTC.

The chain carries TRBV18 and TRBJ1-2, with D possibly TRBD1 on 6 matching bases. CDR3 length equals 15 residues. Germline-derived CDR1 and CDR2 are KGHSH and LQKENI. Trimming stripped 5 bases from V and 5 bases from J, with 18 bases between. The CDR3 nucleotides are TGTGCCAGCTCAGTCGAACGACAGGAAAATTATGGCTACACCTTC. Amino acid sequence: CASSVERQENYGYTF.

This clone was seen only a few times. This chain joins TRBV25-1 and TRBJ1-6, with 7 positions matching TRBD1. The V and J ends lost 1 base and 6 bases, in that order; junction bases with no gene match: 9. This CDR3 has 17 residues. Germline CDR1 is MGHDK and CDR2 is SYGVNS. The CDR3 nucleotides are TGTGCCAGCAGTGAATGGCCTCGGGACAGACTTAATTCACCCCTCCACTTT. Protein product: CASSEWPRDRLNSPLHF.

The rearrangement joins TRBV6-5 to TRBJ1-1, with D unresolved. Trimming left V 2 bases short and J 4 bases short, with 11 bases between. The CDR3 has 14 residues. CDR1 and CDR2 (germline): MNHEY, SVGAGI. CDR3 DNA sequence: TGTGCCAGCAGTTACCGGGTGCCGGGCACTGAAGCTTTCTTT. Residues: CASSYRVPGTEAFF.

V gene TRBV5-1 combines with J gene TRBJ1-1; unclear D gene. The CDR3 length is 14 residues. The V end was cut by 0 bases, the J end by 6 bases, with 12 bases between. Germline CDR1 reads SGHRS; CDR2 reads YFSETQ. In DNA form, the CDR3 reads TGCGCCAGCAGCTTGGTACGGGAAGGCGCTGAAGCTTTCTTT. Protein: CASSLVREGAEAFF.

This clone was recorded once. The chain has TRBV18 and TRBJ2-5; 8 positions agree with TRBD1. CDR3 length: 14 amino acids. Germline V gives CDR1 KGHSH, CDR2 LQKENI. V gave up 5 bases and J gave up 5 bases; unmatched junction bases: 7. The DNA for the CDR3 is TGTGCCAGCTCATTCAACAGGGGGGACGAGACCCAGTACTTC. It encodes CASSFNRGDETQYF.

In DNA form, the CDR3 reads TGTGCCAGCAGTGAGGGCAGGCGGGCAAAAAACATTCAGTACTTC. Translated, it gives CASSEGRRAKNIQYF. This chain connects TRBV2 to TRBJ2-4; tentative D call: TRBD2 (5 bases). Germline loops: CDR1 SNHLY, CDR2 FYNNEI. The CDR3 length is 15 residues. V lost 3 bases to trimming and J lost 4 bases, with 13 bases between them.

CDR3 nucleotides: TGTGCCAGCTCACCTAAATCGACAGCCCATGGCTACACCTTC. As protein: CASSPKSTAHGYTF. The chain is built from TRBV18 and TRBJ1-2; weak D call: TRBD1 (5 bases). Looked up from germline, CDR1 is KGHSH and CDR2 is LQKENI. Trimming shortened V by 3 bases and J by 6 bases, and 14 bases separated the two germline ends. The CDR3 extends over 14 amino acids.

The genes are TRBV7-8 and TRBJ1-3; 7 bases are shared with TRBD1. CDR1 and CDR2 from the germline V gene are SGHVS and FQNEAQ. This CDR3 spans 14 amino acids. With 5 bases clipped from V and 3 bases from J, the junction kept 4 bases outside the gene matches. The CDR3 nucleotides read TGTGCCAGCAGCCGGGGACAGTTTGGAAACACCATATATTTT. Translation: CASSRGQFGNTIYF.

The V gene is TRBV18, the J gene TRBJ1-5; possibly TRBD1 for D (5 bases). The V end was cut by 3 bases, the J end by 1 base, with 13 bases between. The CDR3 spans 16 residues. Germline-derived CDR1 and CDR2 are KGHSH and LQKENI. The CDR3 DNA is TGTGCCAGCTCACCCATGGGGCGCGGAAGCAATCAGCCCCAGCATTTT. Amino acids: CASSPMGRGSNQPQHF.

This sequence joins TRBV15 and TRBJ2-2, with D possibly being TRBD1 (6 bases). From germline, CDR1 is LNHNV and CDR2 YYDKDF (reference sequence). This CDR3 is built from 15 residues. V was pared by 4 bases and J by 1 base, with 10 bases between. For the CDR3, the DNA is TGTGCCACCAGCATTCGGACAGTGAACACCGGGGAGCTGTTTTTT. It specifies CATSIRTVNTGELFF.

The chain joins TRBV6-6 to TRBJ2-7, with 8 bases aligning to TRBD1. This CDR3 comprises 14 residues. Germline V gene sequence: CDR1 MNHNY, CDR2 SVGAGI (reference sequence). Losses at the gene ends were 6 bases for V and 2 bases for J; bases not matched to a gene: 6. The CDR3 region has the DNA TGTGCCAGCAGGTCGGGACAGGATACCTACGAGCAGTACTTC. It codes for CASRSGQDTYEQYF.

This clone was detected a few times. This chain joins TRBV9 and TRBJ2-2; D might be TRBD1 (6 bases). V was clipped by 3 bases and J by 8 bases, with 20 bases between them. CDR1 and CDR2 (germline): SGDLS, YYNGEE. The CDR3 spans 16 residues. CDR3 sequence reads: CASSENRDIASGELFF. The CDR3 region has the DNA TGTGCCAGCAGCGAAAACCGGGACATAGCGTCAGGGGAGCTGTTTTTT.

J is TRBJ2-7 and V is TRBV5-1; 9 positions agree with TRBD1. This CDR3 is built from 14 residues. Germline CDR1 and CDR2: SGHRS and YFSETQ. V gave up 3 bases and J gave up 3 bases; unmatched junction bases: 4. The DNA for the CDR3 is TGCGCCAGCAGCTCACGACAGGGGGTCTACGAGCAGTACTTC. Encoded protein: CASSSRQGVYEQYF.

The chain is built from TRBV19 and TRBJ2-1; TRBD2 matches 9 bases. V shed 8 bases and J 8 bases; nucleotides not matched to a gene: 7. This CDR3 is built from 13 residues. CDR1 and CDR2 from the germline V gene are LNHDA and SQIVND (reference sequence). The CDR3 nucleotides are TGTGCCAGTGGAGGTAGCGGGAGCGATGAGCAGTTCTTC. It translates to CASGGSGSDEQFF.

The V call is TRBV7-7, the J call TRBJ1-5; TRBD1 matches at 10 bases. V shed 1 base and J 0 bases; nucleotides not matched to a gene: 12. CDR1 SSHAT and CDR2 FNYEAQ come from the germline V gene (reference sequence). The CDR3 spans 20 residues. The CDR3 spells CASSLEGFDRGLHSNQPQHF. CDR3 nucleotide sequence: TGTGCCAGCAGCTTAGAAGGTTTCGACAGGGGGCTTCATAGCAATCAGCCCCAGCATTTT.

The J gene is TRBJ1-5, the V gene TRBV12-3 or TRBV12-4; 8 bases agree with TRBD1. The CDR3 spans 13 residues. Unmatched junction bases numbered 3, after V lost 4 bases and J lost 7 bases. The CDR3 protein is CASSSTGEQPQHF. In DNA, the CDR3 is TGTGCCAGCAGTTCGACAGGGGAGCAGCCCCAGCATTTT.

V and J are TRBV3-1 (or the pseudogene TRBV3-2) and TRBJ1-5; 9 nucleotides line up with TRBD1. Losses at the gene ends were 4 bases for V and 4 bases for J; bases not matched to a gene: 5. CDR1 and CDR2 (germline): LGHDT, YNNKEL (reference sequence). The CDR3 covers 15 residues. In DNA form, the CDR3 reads TGTGCCAGCAGCCCACGGACAGGGGAGAATCAGCCCCAGCATTTT. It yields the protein CASSPRTGENQPQHF.

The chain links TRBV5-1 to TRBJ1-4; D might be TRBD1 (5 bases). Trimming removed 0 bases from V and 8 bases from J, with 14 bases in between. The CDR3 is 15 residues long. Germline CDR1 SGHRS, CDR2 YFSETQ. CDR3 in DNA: TGCGCCAGCAGCTTGGCGGGGGAACCGGACGAAAAACTGTTTTTT. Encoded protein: CASSLAGEPDEKLFF.

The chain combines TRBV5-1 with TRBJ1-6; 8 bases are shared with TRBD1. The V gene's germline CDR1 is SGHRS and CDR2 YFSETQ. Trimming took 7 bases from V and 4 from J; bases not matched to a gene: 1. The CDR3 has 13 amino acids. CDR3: CASGQGYNSPLHF. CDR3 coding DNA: TGCGCCAGCGGACAGGGTTATAATTCACCCCTCCACTTT.